This is a list of T cell receptor beta chains from one sample in a study of CD8+ T cells in alopecia areata. Only in-frame clones appear in the TCRdb table, and some are missing; sequencing was by immunoSEQ multiplex PCR. Of 98,000 or so clones listed, 61% are singletons. The input for sequencing was CD8+ T cells sorted from blood, taken at week 4, from a patient treated with tofacitinib. These TCRs come from a human donor with alopecia areata. Both conserved end residues are part of each CDR3. The D gene is left open where the match is weak. Clone size is given for some rows only: seen once, a few or many times, or a class if the clone is expanded.

clone_size: .
j_call: TRBJ2-1
d_call: TRBD1
v_call: TRBV6-5
cdr3_aa: CASSYPGTGHEQFF
cdr3_nt: TGTGCCAGCAGTTACCCCGGGACAGGGCATGAGCAGTTCTTC

clone_size: .
j_call: TRBJ1-2
d_call: .
v_call: TRBV13
cdr3_aa: CASSMGSGYTF
cdr3_nt: TGTGCCAGCAGCATGGGTAGCGGCTACACCTTC

clone_size: .
j_call: TRBJ1-2
d_call: TRBD1
v_call: TRBV7-2
cdr3_aa: CASSPGGTGFFGYTF
cdr3_nt: TGTGCCAGCAGCCCCGGGGGGACAGGGTTTTTTGGCTACACCTTC

clone_size: .
j_call: TRBJ2-1
d_call: .
v_call: TRBV15
cdr3_aa: CATSRELDPYNEQFF
cdr3_nt: TGTGCCACCAGCAGAGAGCTGGACCCCTACAATGAGCAGTTCTTC

clone_size: once
j_call: TRBJ2-7
d_call: .
v_call: TRBV27
cdr3_aa: CASSLSGHEQYF
cdr3_nt: TGTGCCAGCAGTTTATCAGGACACGAGCAGTACTTC

clone_size: .
j_call: TRBJ2-7
d_call: TRBD1
v_call: TRBV13
cdr3_aa: CASSLEGQGTYEQYF
cdr3_nt: TGTGCCAGCAGCTTAGAGGGACAGGGGACCTACGAGCAGTACTTC

clone_size: .
j_call: TRBJ2-7
d_call: .
v_call: TRBV6-1
cdr3_aa: CASSETDLAYEQYF
cdr3_nt: TGTGCCAGCAGTGAGACAGATCTCGCCTACGAGCAGTACTTC

clone_size: .
j_call: TRBJ1-5
d_call: TRBD1
v_call: TRBV7-3
cdr3_aa: CASSYGQGCQPQHF
cdr3_nt: TGTGCCAGCAGTTACGGACAGGGTTGTCAGCCCCAGCATTTT

clone_size: many
j_call: TRBJ2-3
d_call: TRBD2
v_call: TRBV2
cdr3_aa: CASSGSGRAADTQYF
cdr3_nt: TGTGCCAGCAGTGGTAGCGGGAGGGCCGCAGATACGCAGTATTTT

clone_size: .
j_call: TRBJ1-2
d_call: .
v_call: TRBV29-1
cdr3_aa: CSDDRFLYTF
cdr3_nt: TGCAGCGATGACAGGTTTCTCTACACCTTC

clone_size: .
j_call: TRBJ2-7
d_call: .
v_call: TRBV7-9
cdr3_aa: CASSLGDSREQYF
cdr3_nt: TGTGCCAGCAGCTTAGGAGACTCGCGGGAGCAGTACTTC

clone_size: .
j_call: TRBJ2-7
d_call: .
v_call: TRBV29-1
cdr3_aa: CSVEDTDHYEQYF
cdr3_nt: TGCAGCGTTGAAGACACGGACCACTACGAGCAGTACTTC

clone_size: .
j_call: TRBJ2-7
d_call: .
v_call: TRBV10-3
cdr3_aa: CAISVSPYEQYF
cdr3_nt: TGTGCCATCAGTGTATCCCCCTACGAGCAGTACTTC

clone_size: few
j_call: TRBJ1-5
d_call: .
v_call: TRBV5-6
cdr3_aa: CASSRGPDWFFSNQPQHF
cdr3_nt: TGTGCCAGCAGCCGGGGACCCGACTGGTTTTTCAGCAATCAGCCCCAGCATTTT

clone_size: .
j_call: TRBJ2-6
d_call: .
v_call: TRBV28
cdr3_aa: CASRQAHGANVLTF
cdr3_nt: TGTGCCAGCAGACAGGCCCATGGGGCCAACGTCCTGACTTTC

clone_size: .
j_call: TRBJ2-7
d_call: TRBD1
v_call: TRBV28
cdr3_aa: CASRDTGVGSYEQYF
cdr3_nt: TGTGCCAGCAGGGATACAGGGGTGGGCAGTTACGAGCAGTACTTC

clone_size: .
j_call: TRBJ2-1
d_call: .
v_call: TRBV6-5
cdr3_aa: CASSSTEYNEQFF
cdr3_nt: TGTGCCAGCAGTTCGACAGAGTACAATGAGCAGTTCTTC

clone_size: .
j_call: TRBJ1-1
d_call: .
v_call: TRBV19
cdr3_aa: CASSILRLGDTEAFF
cdr3_nt: TGTGCCAGTAGTATACTCCGACTCGGGGACACTGAAGCTTTCTTT

clone_size: .
j_call: TRBJ2-7
d_call: .
v_call: TRBV5-1
cdr3_aa: CASSLGGTQLYEQYF
cdr3_nt: TGCGCCAGCAGCCTAGGCGGAACGCAGCTCTACGAGCAGTACTTC

clone_size: .
j_call: TRBJ1-5
d_call: TRBD1
v_call: TRBV4-1
cdr3_aa: CASSYTGGNQPQHF
cdr3_nt: TGCGCCAGCAGCTATACAGGGGGGAATCAGCCCCAGCATTTT

clone_size: .
j_call: TRBJ2-7
d_call: .
v_call: TRBV23-1
cdr3_aa: CASSHRGVHEQYF
cdr3_nt: TGCGCCAGCAGTCACAGGGGGGTCCACGAGCAGTACTTC

clone_size: .
j_call: TRBJ1-5
d_call: .
v_call: TRBV27
cdr3_aa: CASSLNRGPQHF
cdr3_nt: TGTGCCAGCAGCCTCAATAGAGGGCCCCAGCATTTT

clone_size: once
j_call: TRBJ2-1
d_call: TRBD1
v_call: TRBV7-9
cdr3_aa: CASSKSPGTGENEQFF
cdr3_nt: TGTGCCAGCAGCAAATCACCTGGGACAGGGGAGAATGAGCAGTTCTTC

clone_size: .
j_call: TRBJ1-5
d_call: .
v_call: TRBV6-5
cdr3_aa: CASSYSGPGSGQPQHF
cdr3_nt: TGTGCCAGCAGTTACTCGGGCCCGGGTTCAGGGCAGCCCCAGCATTTT

clone_size: .
j_call: TRBJ2-7
d_call: .
v_call: TRBV28
cdr3_aa: CAITGTTAYEQYF
cdr3_nt: TGTGCCATCACCGGGACAACAGCCTACGAGCAGTACTTC

clone_size: .
j_call: TRBJ2-3
d_call: .
v_call: TRBV4-2
cdr3_aa: CASSQVEIAADTDTQYF
cdr3_nt: TGTGCCAGCAGCCAAGTGGAAATAGCAGCTGACACAGATACGCAGTATTTT

clone_size: .
j_call: TRBJ1-2
d_call: TRBD1
v_call: TRBV5-1
cdr3_aa: CASSSPGQYYGYTF
cdr3_nt: TGCGCCAGCAGCTCGCCGGGACAGTACTATGGCTACACCTTC

clone_size: .
j_call: TRBJ2-1
d_call: TRBD2
v_call: TRBV9
cdr3_aa: CAVATGGLYNEQFF
cdr3_nt: TGTGCCGTCGCAACGGGGGGGCTTTACAATGAGCAGTTCTTC

clone_size: .
j_call: TRBJ2-1
d_call: .
v_call: TRBV5-6
cdr3_aa: CASSPPGAASGGGYNEQFF
cdr3_nt: TGTGCCAGCAGCCCCCCGGGGGCGGCTAGCGGTGGGGGGTACAATGAGCAGTTCTTC

clone_size: few
j_call: TRBJ2-5
d_call: .
v_call: TRBV9
cdr3_aa: CASSVAEGKETQYF
cdr3_nt: TGTGCCAGCAGCGTAGCCGAGGGTAAAGAGACCCAGTACTTC

clone_size: few
j_call: TRBJ1-6
d_call: .
v_call: TRBV10-3
cdr3_aa: CAISESTRDPYNSPLHF
cdr3_nt: TGTGCCATCAGTGAGTCGACACGCGACCCTTATAATTCACCCCTCCACTTT

clone_size: .
j_call: TRBJ2-1
d_call: .
v_call: TRBV15
cdr3_aa: CATKEDKAYNEQFF
cdr3_nt: TGTGCCACCAAGGAGGATAAAGCCTACAATGAGCAGTTCTTC

clone_size: .
j_call: TRBJ2-7
d_call: TRBD2
v_call: TRBV27
cdr3_aa: CASSIGLAGSYEQYF
cdr3_nt: TGTGCCAGCAGCATAGGACTAGCGGGATCCTACGAGCAGTACTTC

clone_size: .
j_call: TRBJ2-7
d_call: .
v_call: TRBV27
cdr3_aa: CASSYRAVSYEQYF
cdr3_nt: TGTGCCAGCAGTTATCGGGCAGTTTCCTACGAGCAGTACTTC

clone_size: .
j_call: TRBJ2-1
d_call: TRBD2
v_call: TRBV27
cdr3_aa: CASSLGTSGGTDEQFF
cdr3_nt: TGTGCCAGCAGTTTGGGGACTAGCGGGGGAACCGATGAGCAGTTCTTC

clone_size: .
j_call: TRBJ2-7
d_call: TRBD2
v_call: TRBV5-6
cdr3_aa: CASSLGLAGGYEQYF
cdr3_nt: TGTGCCAGCAGCTTGGGACTAGCGGGGGGCTACGAGCAGTACTTC

clone_size: .
j_call: TRBJ2-1
d_call: .
v_call: TRBV7-2
cdr3_aa: CASSLMGARNEQFF
cdr3_nt: TGTGCCAGCAGCTTAATGGGAGCCCGCAATGAGCAGTTCTTC

clone_size: few
j_call: TRBJ1-1
d_call: .
v_call: TRBV9
cdr3_aa: CASSITPGHSASSF
cdr3_nt: TGTGCCAGCAGCATTACTCCAGGCCACTCCGCAAGCAGCTTT

clone_size: once
j_call: TRBJ1-1
d_call: .
v_call: TRBV5-6
cdr3_aa: CASSLAGGDTEAFF
cdr3_nt: TGTGCCAGCAGCTTGGCGGGGGGCGACACTGAAGCTTTCTTT

clone_size: .
j_call: TRBJ2-7
d_call: TRBD1
v_call: TRBV29-1
cdr3_aa: CSVGDRNSYEQYF
cdr3_nt: TGCAGCGTGGGGGACAGGAACTCCTACGAGCAGTACTTC

clone_size: .
j_call: TRBJ2-7
d_call: .
v_call: TRBV27
cdr3_aa: CASSLVGSGSYEQYF
cdr3_nt: TGTGCCAGCAGTTTAGTCGGTAGCGGCTCCTACGAGCAGTACTTC

clone_size: .
j_call: TRBJ2-7
d_call: .
v_call: TRBV4-1
cdr3_aa: CASSPDGYGYEQYF
cdr3_nt: TGCGCCAGCAGCCCTGATGGATACGGCTACGAGCAGTACTTC

clone_size: .
j_call: TRBJ1-2
d_call: .
v_call: TRBV2
cdr3_aa: CASSQTAKGVGYGYTF
cdr3_nt: TGTGCCAGCAGTCAAACCGCCAAGGGGGTGGGCTATGGCTACACCTTC

clone_size: few
j_call: TRBJ1-1
d_call: .
v_call: TRBV30
cdr3_aa: CAWGTGLEAFF
cdr3_nt: TGTGCCTGGGGAACAGGGCTCGAAGCTTTCTTT

clone_size: once
j_call: TRBJ2-5
d_call: .
v_call: TRBV4-3
cdr3_aa: CASSQGGGPDTQYF
cdr3_nt: TGCGCCAGCAGCCAAGGGGGGGGCCCCGATACCCAGTACTTC

clone_size: .
j_call: TRBJ1-1
d_call: .
v_call: TRBV30
cdr3_aa: CAWSRGGRVAAFF
cdr3_nt: TGTGCCTGGAGTCGAGGGGGACGCGTCGCGGCTTTCTTT

clone_size: few
j_call: TRBJ1-2
d_call: TRBD1
v_call: TRBV27
cdr3_aa: CASSSRGPVYGYTF
cdr3_nt: TGTGCCAGCAGTTCCAGGGGGCCCGTCTATGGCTACACCTTC

clone_size: .
j_call: TRBJ2-7
d_call: .
v_call: TRBV29-1
cdr3_aa: CSVIDRGSYEQYF
cdr3_nt: TGCAGCGTCATCGACCGCGGTTCCTACGAGCAGTACTTC

clone_size: .
j_call: TRBJ2-5
d_call: .
v_call: TRBV27
cdr3_aa: CASSSHPTEETQYF
cdr3_nt: TGTGCCAGCAGTTCCCACCCGACAGAAGAGACCCAGTACTTC

clone_size: few
j_call: TRBJ2-7
d_call: .
v_call: TRBV7-2
cdr3_aa: CASSLLGGSFDEQYF
cdr3_nt: TGTGCCAGCAGCTTATTAGGGGGGAGCTTCGACGAGCAGTACTTC

clone_size: few
j_call: TRBJ2-1
d_call: .
v_call: TRBV9
cdr3_aa: CASSEGKMRGNEQFF
cdr3_nt: TGTGCCAGCAGCGAGGGCAAGATGAGGGGCAATGAGCAGTTCTTC

clone_size: few
j_call: TRBJ2-3
d_call: .
v_call: TRBV30
cdr3_aa: CAWVGSLSDTQYF
cdr3_nt: TGTGCCTGGGTCGGCTCTTTATCAGATACGCAGTATTTT

clone_size: few
j_call: TRBJ2-2
d_call: .
v_call: TRBV29-1
cdr3_aa: CSADLQNTGELFF
cdr3_nt: TGCAGCGCGGACCTGCAGAACACCGGGGAGCTGTTTTTT

clone_size: .
j_call: TRBJ2-5
d_call: .
v_call: TRBV25-1
cdr3_aa: CASSVSRRGPEGLETQYF
cdr3_nt: TGTGCCAGCAGTGTTTCCCGTCGGGGTCCCGAGGGCCTAGAGACCCAGTACTTC